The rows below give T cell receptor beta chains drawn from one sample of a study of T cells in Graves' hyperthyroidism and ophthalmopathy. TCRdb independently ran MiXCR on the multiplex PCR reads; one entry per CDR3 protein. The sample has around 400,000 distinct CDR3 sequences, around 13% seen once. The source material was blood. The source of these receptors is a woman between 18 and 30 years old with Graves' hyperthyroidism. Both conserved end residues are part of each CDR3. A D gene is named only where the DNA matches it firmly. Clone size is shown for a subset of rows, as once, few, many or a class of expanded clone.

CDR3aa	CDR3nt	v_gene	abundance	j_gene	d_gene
CSASVRVMGYNEQFF	TGCAGTGCTAGTGTGCGGGTTATGGGGTACAATGAGCAGTTCTTC	TRBV20-1	many	TRBJ2-1	.
CASSPDYEQFF	TGCGCCAGCAGCCCAGACTATGAGCAGTTCTTC	TRBV5-1	many	TRBJ2-1	.
CASSLRQGNNEQFF	TGTGCCAGCAGTTTACGGCAGGGGAACAATGAGCAGTTCTTC	TRBV28	many	TRBJ2-1	.
CASSFSGGNRGTQYF	TGCGCCAGCAGCTTTAGCGGGGGGAACCGGGGGACCCAGTACTTC	TRBV5-1	.	TRBJ2-5	TRBD2
CASRRTGESNQPQHF	TGTGCCAGCAGGCGTACAGGGGAATCCAATCAGCCCCAGCATTTT	TRBV11-2	many	TRBJ1-5	TRBD1
CASRRRAGGNQPQHF	TGTGCCAGCAGGCGACGGGCCGGGGGCAATCAGCCCCAGCATTTT	TRBV28	many	TRBJ1-5	.
CATKKTPTTHQETQYF	TGCGCCACCAAGAAGACACCTACGACACATCAAGAGACCCAGTACTTC	TRBV10-2	.	TRBJ2-5	.
CASSPPDAPGYTF	TGTGCCAGCAGTCCCCCGGACGCGCCGGGCTACACCTTC	TRBV28	many	TRBJ1-2	.
CSVGGGRNTGELFF	TGCAGCGTTGGGGGGGGGAGGAACACCGGGGAGCTGTTTTTT	TRBV29-1	few	TRBJ2-2	TRBD2
CASSPGLAGPSTDTQYF	TGTGCCAGCAGCCCCGGACTAGCGGGGCCTTCCACAGATACGCAGTATTTT	TRBV11-2	many	TRBJ2-3	TRBD2
CASSKSVQTPHTEAFF	TGTGCCAGCAGCAAATCCGTCCAGACCCCGCACACTGAAGCTTTCTTT	TRBV11-1	many	TRBJ1-1	.
CASSFIDRSGETQYF	TGTGCCAGCAGCTTTATCGACAGAAGTGGAGAGACCCAGTACTTC	TRBV7-8	many	TRBJ2-5	.
CSASLLPLLDEQYF	TGCAGTGCTTCCTTACTGCCACTCTTAGACGAGCAGTACTTC	TRBV20-1	many	TRBJ2-7	.
CASSLSIQADEQYF	TGTGCCAGCAGTTTATCGATACAGGCCGACGAGCAGTACTTC	TRBV27	many	TRBJ2-7	.
CASSPLGTPTDTQYF	TGCGCCAGCAGCCCCCTCGGGACCCCCACAGATACGCAGTATTTT	TRBV4-3	.	TRBJ2-3	.
CASSFPGSGETQYF	TGTGCCAGCAGTTTTCCAGGCTCTGGCGAGACCCAGTACTTC	TRBV12-3/TRBV12-4	many	TRBJ2-5	.
CASSNNRGSDKNIQYF	TGTGCCAGCAGCAATAACCGGGGGTCGGACAAAAACATTCAGTACTTC	TRBV7-8	few	TRBJ2-4	.
CASSDGLAGETQYF	TGTGCCAGCAGCGATGGACTAGCGGGGGAGACCCAGTACTTC	TRBV9	.	TRBJ2-5	TRBD2
CASSETSGGETQYF	TGTGCCAGCAGTGAGACTAGCGGGGGAGAGACCCAGTACTTC	TRBV2	many	TRBJ2-5	TRBD2
CASSPEYSNQPQHF	TGTGCCAGCAGCCCCGAGTATAGCAATCAGCCCCAGCATTTT	TRBV7-2	.	TRBJ1-5	.
CASSPAGTPGYTF	TGCGCCAGCAGCCCAGCAGGGACGCCTGGCTACACCTTC	TRBV5-1	many	TRBJ1-2	.
CASIQDSLGNTIYF	TGCGCCAGCATTCAGGACAGCCTCGGAAACACCATATATTTT	TRBV10-1	.	TRBJ1-3	.
CARGGGGRSTGELFF	TGTGCCAGAGGGGGGGGCGGGCGGAGCACCGGGGAGCTGTTTTTT	TRBV2	.	TRBJ2-2	.
CASSPRTTNTEAFF	TGTGCCAGCAGCCCTCGGACAACGAACACTGAAGCTTTCTTT	TRBV11-2	many	TRBJ1-1	.
CASSVTGEQYF	TGTGCCAGCAGCGTGACTGGGGAGCAGTACTTC	TRBV6-1	.	TRBJ2-7	.
CASSLGPGGFSRYKQYF	TGTGCCAGCAGCTTAGGGCCCGGGGGATTCAGCCGTTACAAGCAGTACTTC	TRBV11-2	once	TRBJ2-7	.